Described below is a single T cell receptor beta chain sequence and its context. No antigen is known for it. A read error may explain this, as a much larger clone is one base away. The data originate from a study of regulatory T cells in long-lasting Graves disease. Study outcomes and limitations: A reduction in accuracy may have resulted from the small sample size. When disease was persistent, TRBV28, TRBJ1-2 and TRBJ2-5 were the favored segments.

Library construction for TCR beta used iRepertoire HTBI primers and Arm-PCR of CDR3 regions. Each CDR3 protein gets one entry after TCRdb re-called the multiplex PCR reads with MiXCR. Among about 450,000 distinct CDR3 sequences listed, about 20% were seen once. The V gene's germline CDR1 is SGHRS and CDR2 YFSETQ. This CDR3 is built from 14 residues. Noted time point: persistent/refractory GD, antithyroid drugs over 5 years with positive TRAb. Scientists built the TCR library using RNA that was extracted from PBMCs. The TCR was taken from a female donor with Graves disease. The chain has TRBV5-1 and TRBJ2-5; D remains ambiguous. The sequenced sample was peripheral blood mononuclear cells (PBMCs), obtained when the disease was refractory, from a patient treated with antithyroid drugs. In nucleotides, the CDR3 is TGTGCCAGCAGCCCGGATCCCCACCAAGAGACCCAGTACTTC. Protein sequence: CASSPDPHQETQYF.